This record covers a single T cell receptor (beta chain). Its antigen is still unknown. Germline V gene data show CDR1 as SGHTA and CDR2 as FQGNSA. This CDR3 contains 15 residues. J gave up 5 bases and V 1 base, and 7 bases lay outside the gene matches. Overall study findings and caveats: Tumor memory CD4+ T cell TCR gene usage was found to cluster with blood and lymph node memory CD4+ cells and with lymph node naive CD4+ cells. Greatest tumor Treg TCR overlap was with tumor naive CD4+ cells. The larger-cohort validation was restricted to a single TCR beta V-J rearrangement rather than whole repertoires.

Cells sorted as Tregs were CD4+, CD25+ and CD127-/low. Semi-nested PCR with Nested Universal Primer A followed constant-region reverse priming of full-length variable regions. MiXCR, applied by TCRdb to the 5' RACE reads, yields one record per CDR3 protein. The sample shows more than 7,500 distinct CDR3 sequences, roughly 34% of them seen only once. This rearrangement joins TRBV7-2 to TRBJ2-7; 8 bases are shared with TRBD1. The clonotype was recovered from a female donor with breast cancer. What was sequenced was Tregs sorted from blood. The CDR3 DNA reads TGTGCCAGCAGCTTAGTCCAGGGGGCCGTGAACGAGCAGTACTTC. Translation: CASSLVQGAVNEQYF.